Following are 23 T cell receptor beta chains from one sample sequenced in a study of technical replicates of blood from a handful of donors. TCRdb keeps only in-frame clones here, not all; method: immunoSEQ multiplex PCR. The sample contains 70,000 to 80,000 clones, around 92% of which appear only once. The specimen sequenced was T cells isolated from PBMCs. The receptors come from a human donor in good health. Some clones in this sample may be carry-over from other donors' samples.

The CDR3 region is CASSLQQSEAFF. The CDR3 coding sequence is TGTGCCAGCAGCTTACAACAGAGTGAAGCTTTCTTT. This rearrangement joins TRBV7-9 to TRBJ1-1, with D hard to call. This CDR3 has 12 amino acids. Trimming shortened V by 2 bases and J by 7 bases, and 8 bases separated the two germline ends. CDR1 is SEHNR and CDR2 is FQNEAQ in the germline V gene (reference sequence).

The genes are TRBV5-1 and TRBJ2-7; 8 bases match TRBD2. Per the germline V gene, CDR1 is SGHRS and CDR2 is YFSETQ. V was pared by 2 bases and J by 3 bases, with 13 bases of the junction left unmatched. CDR3 length: 17 residues. In DNA, the CDR3 is TGCGCCAGCAGCTTTTACTGGTGGAGGAGCGGGGGCTACGAGCAGTACTTC. Its protein product is CASSFYWWRSGGYEQYF.

The chain combines TRBV11-3 with TRBJ2-7, with a tentative D call TRBD2 (6 bases). V gave up 5 bases and J gave up 3 bases, with 14 bases separating them. The CDR3 length is 14 residues. From germline, CDR1 is SGHNT and CDR2 YENEEA. As DNA, the CDR3 is TGTGCCAGCAGCCCGAACCCGGGGGACTACGAGCAGTACTTC. It is translated as CASSPNPGDYEQYF.

V is TRBV5-4 and J is TRBJ2-1; 10 bases match TRBD1. The J segment lost 6 bases and the V segment lost 5 bases, leaving 8 bases of the junction unmatched. The CDR3 is made up of 15 amino acids. Germline CDR1 and CDR2: SGHNT and YYREEE (reference sequence). The chain's CDR3 is CASSLGQGTGNEQFF. As DNA, the CDR3 is TGTGCCAGCAGTCTGGGACAGGGGACAGGCAATGAGCAGTTCTTC.

As to this clone: Since no conserved phenylalanine or tryptophan closes the CDR3, a read error is the likely cause. This chain connects TRBV27 to TRBJ2-7; TRBD2 might be the D (6 bases). Trimming cost V 7 bases and J 2 bases, with 18 bases left between them. CDR1 MNHEY and CDR2 SMNVEV come from the germline V gene (reference sequence). The CDR3 extends over 15 amino acids. This CDR3 is CASKAGAPGAYEQYL. CDR3 sequence (DNA): TGTGCCAGCAAGGCCGGGGCTCCGGGAGCCTACGAGCAGTACCTC.

V usage is TRBV14 and J usage is TRBJ2-7; 10 bases line up with TRBD2. Germline trimming cut 4 bases from V and 3 bases from J; bases unmatched to any gene: 0. There are 13 residues in the CDR3. Germline CDR1 and CDR2: SGHDN and FVKESK. The CDR3 here is CASSRLAGYEQYF. The DNA for the CDR3 is TGTGCCAGCAGCCGACTAGCGGGCTACGAGCAGTACTTC.

V gene TRBV5-1 combines with J gene TRBJ2-1; 7 bases line up with TRBD2. J gave up 7 bases and V 8 bases, and 21 bases lay outside the gene matches. This CDR3 comprises 17 residues. Germline CDR1 SGHRS, CDR2 YFSETQ. DNA of the CDR3: TGCGCCAGTGCGCTAGCCCCCTCGACCGCGGGGGTAAATGAGCAGTTCTTC. Residues: CASALAPSTAGVNEQFF.

The chain carries TRBV6-5 and TRBJ1-4, with D possibly being TRBD1 (6 bases). Per the germline V gene, CDR1 is MNHEY and CDR2 is SVGAGI. The CDR3 has 13 amino acids. With 5 bases removed from V and 12 bases from J, the gap between germline ends came to 16 bases. Here the CDR3 DNA reads TGTGCCAGCAGTCTCCATCAGGGGTGGGAACTGTTTTTT. This sequence encodes CASSLHQGWELFF.

The chain joins TRBV28 to TRBJ2-5, with 8 bases matching TRBD2. Trimming took 10 bases from V and 1 from J; bases not matched to a gene: 17. CDR3 length: 17 amino acids. Germline V CDR1 and CDR2: MDHEN, SYDVKM. CDR3 amino acids: CATLRLGSGSSQETQYF. The CDR3 nucleotides read TGTGCCACCCTCCGGTTGGGCAGCGGGAGTTCCCAAGAGACCCAGTACTTC. The full variable domain, completed using reference TRBV28 and TRBJ2-5, is DVKVTQSSRYLVKRTGEKVFLECVQDMDHENMFWYRQDPGLGLRLIYFSYDVKMKEKGDIPEGYSVSREKKERFSLILESASTNQTSMYLCATLRLGSGSSQETQYFGPGTRLLVL.

The chain links TRBV6-6 to TRBJ2-7; no definite D call. This CDR3 spans 13 amino acids. V was trimmed by 6 bases and J by 4 bases, leaving 13 bases between them. Germline V gene sequence: CDR1 MNHNY, CDR2 SVGAGI (reference sequence). The DNA for the CDR3 is TGTGCCAGCAGATTAGATACCTCTTACGAGCAGTACTTC. It codes for CASRLDTSYEQYF.

This chain joins TRBV5-1 and TRBJ2-3, with 12 positions matching TRBD2. Germline V gives CDR1 SGHRS, CDR2 YFSETQ. The CDR3 totals 17 residues. V lost 0 bases to trimming and J lost 2 bases; unmatched junction nucleotides: 4. CDR3 amino acids: CASSLVGTSGYTDTQYF. The CDR3 coding sequence is TGCGCCAGCAGCTTGGTCGGGACTAGCGGGTACACAGATACGCAGTATTTT.

DNA for the CDR3: TGTGCCAGCAGCTTAGCCCGTTGGGACAGGGTTGGCAATGAGCAGTTCTTC. This sequence encodes CASSLARWDRVGNEQFF. The gene calls are TRBV7-9 and TRBJ2-1; 9 nucleotides align to TRBD1. The V gene end was trimmed by 0 bases and the J gene end by 6 bases; junction bases not matched to a gene: 9. CDR1 and CDR2 from the germline V gene are SEHNR and FQNEAQ (reference sequence). This CDR3 has 17 amino acids.

The chain links TRBV29-1 to TRBJ2-3, with 8 bases identical to TRBD2. The V gene's germline CDR1 is SQVTM and CDR2 ANQGSEA. The CDR3 totals 13 residues. J gave up 0 bases and V 8 bases, and 4 bases lay outside the gene matches. The CDR3 is CSFRGGSTDTQYF. The DNA of the CDR3 is TGCAGCTTTCGGGGGGGTAGCACAGATACGCAGTATTTT.

The chain recombines TRBV2 with TRBJ1-2; a weak D match, TRBD1 (6 bases). Trimming shortened V by 8 bases and J by 10 bases, and 14 bases separated the two germline ends. The germline gives CDR1 SNHLY, CDR2 FYNNEI. The CDR3 consists of 11 residues. The CDR3 loop reads CASAPGTFYTF. The CDR3, as DNA: TGTGCCAGCGCACCCGGGACATTCTACACCTTC.

This rearrangement joins TRBV6-1 to TRBJ1-2; no firm D call. The CDR3 sequence is 11 residues long. Trimming shortened V by 11 bases and J by 4 bases, and 11 bases separated the two germline ends. CDR1 and CDR2 (germline): MNHNS, SASEGT. Here the CDR3 reads CAAQVGYGYTF. CDR3 in DNA: TGTGCCGCTCAGGTCGGCTATGGCTACACCTTC.

The CDR3 coding sequence is TGTGCCAGCAGTGGTCGGATTAGCGGATACGAGCAGTACTTC. Protein sequence: CASSGRISGYEQYF. The gene calls are TRBV6-6 and TRBJ2-7; TRBD2 might be the D (6 bases). There are 14 residues in the CDR3. Between the trimmed V and J ends, which lost 5 bases and 4 bases, there was a span of 15 bases. Germline V gene sequence: CDR1 MNHNY, CDR2 SVGAGI (reference sequence).

To note about this clone: A junction end diverges from the germline sequence, so it may reflect a read error. For the CDR3, the DNA is TGTGCCAGTAGTGGGGACAGGGGTAATGGTGAGCAGTTCTTC. It translates to CASSGDRGNGEQFF. This chain joins TRBV2 and TRBJ2-1, with TRBD1 matching over 10 bases. This CDR3 comprises 14 residues. The germline V gene encodes CDR1 SNHLY and CDR2 FYNNEI.

The J gene is TRBJ2-7, the V gene TRBV25-1; weak D call: TRBD1 (6 bases). CDR1 MGHDK and CDR2 SYGVNS come from the germline V gene. The CDR3 length is 17 residues. V lost 3 bases and J 6 bases, leaving 24 bases between the germline ends. The CDR3 spells CASSDIWTDSGTGEQYF. The CDR3 nucleotides are TGTGCCAGCAGTGATATATGGACGGACAGCGGTACGGGCGAGCAGTACTTC.

This clone came up once. Additional DNA sequences in this sample encode the identical CDR3. The chain employs TRBV7-9 and TRBJ2-7; the D is unclear. Germline V gives CDR1 SEHNR, CDR2 FQNEAQ (reference sequence). The CDR3 loop spans 11 amino acids. V was cut by 3 bases and J by 3 bases, with 3 bases left in between. This chain's CDR3 is CASSFLYEQYF. DNA for the CDR3: TGTGCCAGCAGCTTCCTCTACGAGCAGTACTTC.

The chain joins TRBV5-4 to TRBJ2-6; no firm D call. The V gene's germline CDR1 is SGHNT and CDR2 YYREEE (reference sequence). The V end was cut by 4 bases, the J end by 0 bases, with 5 bases between. This CDR3 is built from 14 residues. The DNA for the CDR3 is TGTGCCAGCAGCCGTTACTCTGGGGCCAACGTCCTGACTTTC. Protein: CASSRYSGANVLTF.

This clone was seen a single time. This chain joins TRBV20-1 and TRBJ2-5; the D is unclear. V lost 2 bases and J lost 5, with 3 bases in between. Germline-derived CDR1 and CDR2 are DFQATT and SNEGSKA (reference sequence). The CDR3 is 10 amino acids. DNA of the CDR3: TGCAGTGCTAGACAGGAGACCCAGTACTTC. Translation: CSARQETQYF.

The genes are TRBV27 and TRBJ1-3; no reliable D call. V gave up 3 bases and J gave up 0 bases, with 9 bases separating them. CDR1 MNHEY and CDR2 SMNVEV come from the germline V gene (reference sequence). CDR3 length: 15 amino acids. CDR3 region: CASSFKPTSGNTIYF. DNA of the CDR3: TGTGCCAGCAGTTTCAAGCCTACCTCTGGAAACACCATATATTTT.

CDR3 region: CASSLSGSVNTEAFF. The CDR3 DNA reads as TGTGCCAGCAGTTTATCCGGGTCGGTGAACACTGAAGCTTTCTTT. The chain couples TRBV27 to TRBJ1-1; D is uncertain. V was clipped by 0 bases and J by 0 bases, with 8 bases between them. In germline, CDR1 is MNHEY, CDR2 SMNVEV (reference sequence). CDR3 length equals 15 residues.